The sample holds one count of the clone carrying this T cell receptor (beta chain). The time point was: blood 4 weeks post-SBRT, at nephrectomy. As for treatment: 15 Gy SBRT to primary tumor, nephrectomy 4 weeks later. Clear cell pathology was present in this patient's renal cell carcinoma. The sample originates from a study of radiation and T cells in renal cell carcinoma. The CDR3 has 14 residues. V was clipped by 1 base and J by 4 bases, with 10 bases between them. Germline V CDR1 and CDR2: SEHNR, FQNEAQ (reference sequence). TCRdb's copy holds only in-frame clones and misses some; the assay was immunoSEQ multiplex PCR. The sample yields about 90,000 clones, roughly 84% seen once.

The starting material was blood, obtained from a patient whose treatment included radiotherapy and nephrectomy. This receptor was taken from a man between 60 and 75 years old with renal cell carcinoma. The chain couples TRBV7-9 to TRBJ1-1; D perhaps matches TRBD1 (6 bases). CDR3 protein: CASSLVEGVTEAFF. CDR3 coding DNA: TGTGCCAGCAGCTTAGTCGAGGGGGTCACTGAAGCTTTCTTT.